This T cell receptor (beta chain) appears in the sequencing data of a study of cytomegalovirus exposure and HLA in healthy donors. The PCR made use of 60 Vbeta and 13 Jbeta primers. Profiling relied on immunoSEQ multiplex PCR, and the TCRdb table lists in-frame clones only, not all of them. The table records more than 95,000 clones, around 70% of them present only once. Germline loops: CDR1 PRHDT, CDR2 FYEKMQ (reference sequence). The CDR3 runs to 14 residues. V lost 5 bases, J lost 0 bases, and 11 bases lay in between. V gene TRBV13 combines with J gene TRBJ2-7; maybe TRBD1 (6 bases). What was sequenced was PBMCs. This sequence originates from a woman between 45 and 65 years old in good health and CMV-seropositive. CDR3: CASSGGHRSYEQYF. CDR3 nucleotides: TGTGCCAGCAGCGGGGGACATCGCTCCTACGAGCAGTACTTC.